These 5 T cell receptor beta chains originate from one sample sequenced in a study of T cell responses to AZD1222 COVID-19 vaccine. TCRdb keeps only in-frame clones here, not all; method: immunoSEQ multiplex PCR. The sample lists 75,000 to 100,000 clones, approximately 90% occurring once. Sequenced here: peripheral blood, sampled 28 days after the second AZD1222 dose. These receptors all come from an adult who received the AZD1222 COVID-19 vaccine.

This clone was recorded a few times. V usage is TRBV7-9 and J usage is TRBJ1-2; the D gene is possibly TRBD1 (6 bases). The V gene's germline CDR1 is SEHNR and CDR2 FQNEAQ (reference sequence). With 5 bases removed from V and 2 bases from J, the gap between germline ends came to 9 bases. The CDR3 is 13 amino acids. CDR3 DNA sequence: TGTGCCAGCAGCACGACAGGAAACTATGGCTACACCTTC. Translation gives CASSTTGNYGYTF.

The genes are TRBV14 and TRBJ2-5, with TRBD1 identical over 7 bases. CDR3 length: 17 amino acids. Trimming at V came to 0 bases and at J to 2 bases, leaving 9 bases not matched to a gene. Germline V gene lookup returns CDR1 SGHDN and CDR2 FVKESK. CDR3 nucleotides: TGTGCCAGCAGCCAAGACACTTCCGGGACAGCGCAAGAGACCCAGTACTTC. Protein sequence: CASSQDTSGTAQETQYF.

V and J are TRBV28 and TRBJ1-4, with D possibly TRBD1 on 5 matching bases. The V gene's germline CDR1 is MDHEN and CDR2 SYDVKM. This CDR3 is 16 amino acids long. With 3 bases removed from V and 0 bases from J, the gap between germline ends came to 11 bases. The CDR3 coding sequence is TGTGCCAGCAGTTTTGGAGGGGTTTCAACTAATGAAAAACTGTTTTTT. This gives the protein CASSFGGVSTNEKLFF.

The chain recombines TRBV5-6 with TRBJ1-1, with 8 bases lining up with TRBD1. V was pared by 4 bases and J by 6 bases, with 8 bases of the junction left unmatched. This CDR3 has 14 residues. From germline, CDR1 is SGHDT and CDR2 YYEEEE. The CDR3 reads CASSPGQDVAEAFF. DNA of the CDR3: TGTGCCAGCAGCCCGGGACAGGATGTCGCTGAAGCTTTCTTT.

The chain links TRBV11-3 to TRBJ2-5, with a weak D call TRBD1 (7 bases). The CDR3 loop spans 15 amino acids. V was clipped by 5 bases and J by 1 base, with 14 bases between them. CDR1 and CDR2 (germline): SGHNT, YENEEA. CDR3 region: CASSPRDSFQETQYF. CDR3 coding DNA: TGTGCCAGCAGCCCGCGGGACAGCTTCCAAGAGACCCAGTACTTC.